Listed below are T cell receptor beta chains from one sample, sequenced in a study of CD8 T cells in Susac syndrome. One entry per CDR3 protein results from TCRdb running MiXCR on the immunoSEQ multiplex PCR reads. The table lists some 190,000 distinct CDR3 sequences, about 93% of them singletons. Input material: CD4+ T cells from PBMCs. The receptors shown here come from a human donor in good health. Both conserved end residues are part of each CDR3. A D gene is named only where the DNA matches it firmly. Expanded clones get a size class; other rows say once, few or many, or leave the size out.

d_call	clone_size	v_call	j_call	cdr3_nt	cdr3_aa
-	-	TRBV6-2/TRBV6-3	TRBJ1-5	TGTGCCAGCGTCCTGACCGTCGACAGCAATCAGTCCCAGCATTTT	CASVLTVDSNQSQHF
-	-	TRBV3-1	TRBJ2-1	TGTGCCAGCAGCCAAGATCCTGGCCAGATGGGCAATGAGCAGTTCTTC	CASSQDPGQMGNEQFF
-	-	TRBV7-6	TRBJ2-1	TGTGCCAGCAGCTTAAATCAGGACTACTACAATGAGCAGTTCTTC	CASSLNQDYYNEQFF
TRBD1	-	TRBV20-1	TRBJ2-3	TGCAGTGCTGGACAGGCCACAGATACGCAGTATTTT	CSAGQATDTQYF
-	once	TRBV6-5	TRBJ2-3	TGTGCCAGCGCCAAACTTGGAGGGGATACGCAGTATTTT	CASAKLGGDTQYF
-	-	TRBV6-6	TRBJ1-1	TGTGCCAGCAGAGCTTATCTGGGGGGCACTGAAGCTTTCTTT	CASRAYLGGTEAFF
-	-	TRBV6-5	TRBJ1-4	TGTGCCAGCAGTTACCGGGGGGCTGGAGAAAAACTGTTTTTT	CASSYRGAGEKLFF
-	-	TRBV11-2	TRBJ1-2	TGTGCCAGCAGCTTAGGGGCGAGATCTGGCTATGGCTACACCTTC	CASSLGARSGYGYTF
TRBD2	-	TRBV7-2	TRBJ2-1	TGTGCCAGCAGCTTTGGTAGCGGGGTCTCCTACAATGAGCAGTTCTTC	CASSFGSGVSYNEQFF
-	-	TRBV20-1	TRBJ2-7	TGCAGTGCTAGTTCCGCGGGGTCCTCCTACGAGCAGCACTTC	CSASSAGSSYEQHF
TRBD1	-	TRBV4-1	TRBJ1-2	TGCGCCAGCAGCTTACAGGGGGCTGGTAACTATGGCTACACCTTC	CASSLQGAGNYGYTF
-	-	TRBV27	TRBJ1-2	TGTGCCAGCAATCCTCGAGGAGGGGGTGAAGGCTACACCTTC	CASNPRGGGEGYTF
-	-	TRBV20-1	TRBJ1-2	TGCAGTGCTTTTAGGGCCGCTAACTATGGCTACACCTTC	CSAFRAANYGYTF
TRBD1	-	TRBV12-3/TRBV12-4	TRBJ2-1	TGTGCCAGCAGTTTAGCGGGACAGGAGCAGTTCTTC	CASSLAGQEQFF
TRBD1	once	TRBV14	TRBJ1-1	TGTGCCAGCAGCCACCGGACAGGGGGCACGAGAAGTGAAGCTTTCTTT	CASSHRTGGTRSEAFF
-	-	TRBV2	TRBJ2-2	TGTGCCAGCAGCCTCGACAGAGCCGGGGAGCTGTTTTTT	CASSLDRAGELFF
-	-	TRBV19	TRBJ1-6	TGTGCCAGTAGTTGGGCCTCTCAGACGGATTCACCCCTCCACTTT	CASSWASQTDSPLHF